The entry below describes one T cell receptor (beta chain). The antigen is undetermined. The sample originates from a study of CD8+CD57+ T cells in acquired aplastic anemia. From germline, CDR1 is MGHRA and CDR2 YSYEKL. This CDR3 spans 13 amino acids. V lost 0 bases and J lost 11, with 11 bases in between. Researchers used genomic DNA as the template to profile TCR beta VDJ and CDR3. TCRdb called the reads again in MiXCR, with one record for every CDR3 protein. The data show 190,000 or so distinct CDR3 sequences, around 60% seen once. Study findings and constraints: CD8+ Simpson's diversity did not differ significantly between patients and controls.

The specimen sequenced was sorted CD4+, CD8+, or CD8+CD57+ T cells (not recorded which) from PBMCs. The rearrangement joins TRBV4-1 to TRBJ1-5, with D perhaps matching TRBD1 (5 bases). The sequence derives from a human donor in good health. The CDR3 sequence is CASSQDRGTAQHF. The DNA for the CDR3 is TGCGCCAGCAGCCAAGATCGCGGGACCGCCCAGCATTTT.